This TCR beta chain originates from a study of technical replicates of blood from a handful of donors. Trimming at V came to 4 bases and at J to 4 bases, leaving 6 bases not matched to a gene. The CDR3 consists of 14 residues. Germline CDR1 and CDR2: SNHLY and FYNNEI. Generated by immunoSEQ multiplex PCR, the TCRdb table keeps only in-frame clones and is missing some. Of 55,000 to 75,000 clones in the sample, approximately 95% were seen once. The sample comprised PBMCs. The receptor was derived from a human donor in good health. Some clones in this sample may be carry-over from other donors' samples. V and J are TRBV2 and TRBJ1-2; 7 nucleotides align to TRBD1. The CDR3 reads CASSAGTVPYGYTF. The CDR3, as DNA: TGTGCCAGCAGTGCCGGGACAGTTCCCTATGGCTACACCTTC.